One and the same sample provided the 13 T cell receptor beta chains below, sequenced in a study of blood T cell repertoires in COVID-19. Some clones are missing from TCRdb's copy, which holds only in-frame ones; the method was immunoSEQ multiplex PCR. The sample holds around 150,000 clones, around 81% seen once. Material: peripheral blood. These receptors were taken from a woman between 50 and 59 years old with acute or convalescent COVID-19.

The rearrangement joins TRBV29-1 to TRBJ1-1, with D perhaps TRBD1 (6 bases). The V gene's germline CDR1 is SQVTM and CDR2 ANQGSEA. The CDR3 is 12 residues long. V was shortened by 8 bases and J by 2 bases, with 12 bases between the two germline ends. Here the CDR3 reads CSMNRANTEAFF. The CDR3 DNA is TGCAGCATGAACAGGGCTAACACTGAAGCTTTCTTT.

CDR3 bases: TGTGCCTGGACCCCCCTTAACGTCCTGACTTTC. The encoded protein is CAWTPLNVLTF. The chain is built from TRBV30 and TRBJ2-6; D is ambiguous. Deletions cut 4 bases from V and 10 bases from J, with 8 bases between. This CDR3 has 11 residues. The germline V gene has CDR1 GTSNPN and CDR2 SVGIG (reference sequence).

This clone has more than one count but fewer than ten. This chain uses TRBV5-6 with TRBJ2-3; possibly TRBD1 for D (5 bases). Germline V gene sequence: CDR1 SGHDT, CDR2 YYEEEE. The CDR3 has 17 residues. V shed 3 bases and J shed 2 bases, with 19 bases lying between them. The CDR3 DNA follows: TGTGCCAGCAGCTCCCCCTGGGGCAGGGCCAACACAGATACGCAGTATTTT. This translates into CASSSPWGRANTDTQYF.

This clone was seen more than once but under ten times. The CDR3 reads CASSYSAAGSTEAFF. In DNA form, the CDR3 reads TGTGCCAGCAGTTACTCTGCAGCGGGGAGCACTGAAGCTTTCTTT. This sequence joins TRBV6-5 and TRBJ1-1; D uncertain. V lost 0 bases and J 4 bases, leaving 12 bases between the germline ends. Germline assignment: CDR1 MNHEY and CDR2 SVGAGI. This CDR3 contains 15 residues.

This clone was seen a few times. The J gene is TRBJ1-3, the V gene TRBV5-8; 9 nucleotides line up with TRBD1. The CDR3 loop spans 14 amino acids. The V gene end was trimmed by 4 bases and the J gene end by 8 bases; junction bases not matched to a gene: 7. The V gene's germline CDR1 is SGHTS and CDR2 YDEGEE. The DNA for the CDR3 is TGTGCCAGCAGCAACACAGGGGGCGCATACACCATATATTTT. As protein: CASSNTGGAYTIYF. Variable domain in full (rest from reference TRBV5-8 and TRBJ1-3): EAGVTQSPTHLIKTRGQQATLRCSPISGHTSVYWYQQALGLGLQFLLWYDEGEERNRGNFPPRFSGRQFPNYSSELNVNALELEDSALYLCASSNTGGAYTIYFGEGSWLTVV.

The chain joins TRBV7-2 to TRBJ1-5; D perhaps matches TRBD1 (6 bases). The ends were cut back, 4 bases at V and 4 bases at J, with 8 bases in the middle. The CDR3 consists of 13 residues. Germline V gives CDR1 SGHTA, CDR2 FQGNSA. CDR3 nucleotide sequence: TGTGCCAGCAGCTCGGACAGAAATCAGCCCCAGCATTTT. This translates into CASSSDRNQPQHF.

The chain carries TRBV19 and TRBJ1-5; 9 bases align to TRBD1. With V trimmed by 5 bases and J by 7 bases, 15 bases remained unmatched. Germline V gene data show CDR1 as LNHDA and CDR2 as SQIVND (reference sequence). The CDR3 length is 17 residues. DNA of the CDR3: TGTGCCAGTAGTTTCCGAGGACAGGGGACTTCAGAGCAGCCCCAGCATTTT. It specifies CASSFRGQGTSEQPQHF.

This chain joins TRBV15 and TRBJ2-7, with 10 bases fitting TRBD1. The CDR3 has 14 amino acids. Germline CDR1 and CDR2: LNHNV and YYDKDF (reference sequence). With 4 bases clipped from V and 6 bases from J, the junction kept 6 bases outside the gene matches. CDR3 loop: CATSKGTGDREQYF. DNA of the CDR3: TGTGCCACCAGCAAAGGGACAGGGGATCGCGAGCAGTACTTC.

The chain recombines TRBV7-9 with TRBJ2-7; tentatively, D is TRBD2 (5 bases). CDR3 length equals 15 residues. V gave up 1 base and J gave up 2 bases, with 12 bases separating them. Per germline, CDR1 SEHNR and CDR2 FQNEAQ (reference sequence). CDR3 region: CASSLGVRATYEQYF. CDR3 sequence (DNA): TGTGCCAGCAGCTTAGGTGTGAGGGCCACCTACGAGCAGTACTTC.

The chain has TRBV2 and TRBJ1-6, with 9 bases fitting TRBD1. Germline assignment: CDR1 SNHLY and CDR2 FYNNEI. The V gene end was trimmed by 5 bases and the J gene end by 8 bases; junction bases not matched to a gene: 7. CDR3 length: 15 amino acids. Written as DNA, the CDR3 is TGTGCCAGCAGTCAAGAAACAGGGGGCGATTCACCCCTCCACTTT. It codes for CASSQETGGDSPLHF.

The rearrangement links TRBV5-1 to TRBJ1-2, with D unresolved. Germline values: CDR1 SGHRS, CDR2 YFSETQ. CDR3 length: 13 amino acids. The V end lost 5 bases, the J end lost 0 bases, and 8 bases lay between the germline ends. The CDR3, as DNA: TGCGCCAGCAGTCCGGCGGCTAACTATGGCTACACCTTC. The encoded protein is CASSPAANYGYTF.

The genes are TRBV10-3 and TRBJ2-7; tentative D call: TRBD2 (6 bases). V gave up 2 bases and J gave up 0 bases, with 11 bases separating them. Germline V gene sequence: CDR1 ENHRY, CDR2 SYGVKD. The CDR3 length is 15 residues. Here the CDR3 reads CAISEEVGSSYEQYF. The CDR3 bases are TGTGCCATCAGTGAGGAGGTCGGGAGCTCCTACGAGCAGTACTTC.

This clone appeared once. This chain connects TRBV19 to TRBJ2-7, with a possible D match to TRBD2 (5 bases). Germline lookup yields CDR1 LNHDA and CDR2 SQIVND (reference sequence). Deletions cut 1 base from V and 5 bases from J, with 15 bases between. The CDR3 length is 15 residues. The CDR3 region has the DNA TGTGCCAGTAGTATAGGATCGTCGCGGGCGGACGAGCAGTACTTC. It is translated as CASSIGSSRADEQYF.